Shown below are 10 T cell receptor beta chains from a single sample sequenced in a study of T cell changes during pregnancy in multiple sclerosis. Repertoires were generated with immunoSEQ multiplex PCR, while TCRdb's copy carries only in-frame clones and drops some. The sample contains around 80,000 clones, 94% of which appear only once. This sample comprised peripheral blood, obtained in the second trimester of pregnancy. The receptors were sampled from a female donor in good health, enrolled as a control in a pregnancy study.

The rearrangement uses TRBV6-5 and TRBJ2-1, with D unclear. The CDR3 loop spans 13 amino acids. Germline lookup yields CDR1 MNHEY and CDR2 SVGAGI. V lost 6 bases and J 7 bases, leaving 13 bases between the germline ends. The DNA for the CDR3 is TGTGCCAGCAGCCCCACCTCAGGTAATGAGCAGTTCTTC. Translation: CASSPTSGNEQFF.

The CDR3 here is CAWSGIQANKAFF. The CDR3 DNA reads TGTGCCTGGAGTGGGATTCAGGCGAACAAGGCTTTCTTT. The chain uses TRBV30 and TRBJ1-1, with unresolved D. CDR3 size: 13 residues. Germline V lookup: CDR1 GTSNPN, CDR2 SVGIG (reference sequence). The V gene lost 1 base and the J gene lost 11 bases, with 17 bases spanning the gap.

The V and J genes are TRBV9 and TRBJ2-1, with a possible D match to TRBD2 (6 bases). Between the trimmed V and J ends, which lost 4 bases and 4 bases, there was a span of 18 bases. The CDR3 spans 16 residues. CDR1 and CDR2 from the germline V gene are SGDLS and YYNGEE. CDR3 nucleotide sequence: TGTGCCAGCAGCCCACCCGGGACTTCACCTTACAATGAGCAGTTCTTC. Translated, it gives CASSPPGTSPYNEQFF.

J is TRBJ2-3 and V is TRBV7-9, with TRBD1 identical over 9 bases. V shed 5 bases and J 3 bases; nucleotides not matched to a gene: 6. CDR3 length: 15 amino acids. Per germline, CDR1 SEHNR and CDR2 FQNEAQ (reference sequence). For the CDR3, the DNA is TGTGCCAGCAGCGCGGGACAGGGAGGGACAGATACGCAGTATTTT. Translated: CASSAGQGGTDTQYF. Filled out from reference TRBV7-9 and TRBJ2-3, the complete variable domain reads DTGVSQNPRHKITKRGQNVTFRCDPISEHNRLYWYRQTLGQGPEFLTYFQNEAQLEKSRLLSDRFSAERPKGSFSTLEIQRTEQGDSAMYLCASSAGQGGTDTQYFGPGTRLTVL.

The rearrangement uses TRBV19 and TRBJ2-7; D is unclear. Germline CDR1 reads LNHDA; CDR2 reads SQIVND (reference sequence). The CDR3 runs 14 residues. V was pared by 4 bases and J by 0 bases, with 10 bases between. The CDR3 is CASSKQLTSYEQYF. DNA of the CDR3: TGTGCCAGTAGTAAACAGCTAACCTCCTACGAGCAGTACTTC.

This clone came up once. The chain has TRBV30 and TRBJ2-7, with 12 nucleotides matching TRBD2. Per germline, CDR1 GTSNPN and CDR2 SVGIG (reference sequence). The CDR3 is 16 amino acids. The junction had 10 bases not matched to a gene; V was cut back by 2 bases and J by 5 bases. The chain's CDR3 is CAWSRPLAGGIDEQYF. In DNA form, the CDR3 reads TGTGCCTGGAGTCGGCCTCTAGCGGGAGGGATCGACGAGCAGTACTTC.

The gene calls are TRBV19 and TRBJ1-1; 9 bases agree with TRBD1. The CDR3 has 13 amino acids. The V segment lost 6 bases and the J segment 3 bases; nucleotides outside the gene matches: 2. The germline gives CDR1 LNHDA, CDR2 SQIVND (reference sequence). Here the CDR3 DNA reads TGTGCCAGTAGACAGGGGGCGTACACTGAAGCTTTCTTT. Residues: CASRQGAYTEAFF. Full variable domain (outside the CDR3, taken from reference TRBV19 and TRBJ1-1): DGGITQSPKYLFRKEGQNVTLSCEQNLNHDAMYWYRQDPGQGLRLIYYSQIVNDFQKGDIAEGYSVSREKKESFPLTVTSAQKNPTAFYLCASRQGAYTEAFFGQGTRLTVV.

Here the CDR3 reads CASEDPGRNQPQHF. Written as DNA, the CDR3 is TGTGCCAGTGAGGACCCGGGGAGGAATCAGCCCCAGCATTTT. The chain is built from TRBV28 and TRBJ1-5, with D unresolved. Germline V gene lookup returns CDR1 MDHEN and CDR2 SYDVKM. The V end lost 9 bases, the J end lost 4 bases, and 16 bases lay between the germline ends. There are 14 residues in the CDR3.

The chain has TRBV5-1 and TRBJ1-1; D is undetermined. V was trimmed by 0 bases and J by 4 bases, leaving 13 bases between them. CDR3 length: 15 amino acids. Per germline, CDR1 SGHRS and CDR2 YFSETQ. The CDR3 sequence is CASSLEVVGGTEAFF. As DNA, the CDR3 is TGCGCCAGCAGCTTGGAAGTCGTAGGAGGCACTGAAGCTTTCTTT.

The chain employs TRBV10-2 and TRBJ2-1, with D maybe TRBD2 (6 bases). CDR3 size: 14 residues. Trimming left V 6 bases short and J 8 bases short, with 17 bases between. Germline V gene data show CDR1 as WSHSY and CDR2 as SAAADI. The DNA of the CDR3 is TGCGCCAGCAGGGATACCGGGACTCACGATGAGCAGTTCTTC. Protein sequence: CASRDTGTHDEQFF.